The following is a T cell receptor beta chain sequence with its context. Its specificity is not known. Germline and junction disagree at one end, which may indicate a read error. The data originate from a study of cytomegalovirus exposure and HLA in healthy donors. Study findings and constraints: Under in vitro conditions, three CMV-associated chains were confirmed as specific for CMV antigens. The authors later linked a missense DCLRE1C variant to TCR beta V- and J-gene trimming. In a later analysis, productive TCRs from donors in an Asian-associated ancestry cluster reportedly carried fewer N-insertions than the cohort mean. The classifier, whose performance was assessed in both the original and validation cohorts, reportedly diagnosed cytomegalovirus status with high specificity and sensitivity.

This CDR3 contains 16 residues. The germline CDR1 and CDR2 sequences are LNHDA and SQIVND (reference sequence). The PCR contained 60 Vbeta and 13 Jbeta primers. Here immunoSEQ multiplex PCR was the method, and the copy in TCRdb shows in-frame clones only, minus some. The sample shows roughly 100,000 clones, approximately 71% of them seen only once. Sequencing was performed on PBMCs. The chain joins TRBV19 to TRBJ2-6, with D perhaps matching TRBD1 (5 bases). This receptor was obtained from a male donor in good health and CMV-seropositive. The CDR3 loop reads CASNLWSGSGANGLTF. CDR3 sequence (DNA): TGTGCCAGTAATCTTTGGTCGGGCTCTGGGGCCAACGGCCTGACTTTC.